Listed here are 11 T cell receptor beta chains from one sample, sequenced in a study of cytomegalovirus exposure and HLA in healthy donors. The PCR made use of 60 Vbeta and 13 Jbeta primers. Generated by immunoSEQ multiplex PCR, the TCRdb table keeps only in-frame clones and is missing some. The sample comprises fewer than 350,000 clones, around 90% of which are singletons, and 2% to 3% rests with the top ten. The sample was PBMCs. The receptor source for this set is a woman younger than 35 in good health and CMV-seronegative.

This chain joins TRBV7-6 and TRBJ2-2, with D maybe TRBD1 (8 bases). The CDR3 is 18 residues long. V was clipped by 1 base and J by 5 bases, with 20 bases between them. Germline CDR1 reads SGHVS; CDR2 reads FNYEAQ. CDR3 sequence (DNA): TGTGCCAGCAGCTTAGAGGTTCCGTACAGGGGGGGGACCGGGGAGCTGTTTTTT. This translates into CASSLEVPYRGGTGELFF. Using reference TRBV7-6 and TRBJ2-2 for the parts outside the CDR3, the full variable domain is GAGVSQSPRYKVTKRGQDVALRCDPISGHVSLYWYRQALGQGPEFLTYFNYEAQQDKSGLPNDRFSAERPEGSISTLTIQRTEQRDSAMYRCASSLEVPYRGGTGELFFGEGSRLTVL.

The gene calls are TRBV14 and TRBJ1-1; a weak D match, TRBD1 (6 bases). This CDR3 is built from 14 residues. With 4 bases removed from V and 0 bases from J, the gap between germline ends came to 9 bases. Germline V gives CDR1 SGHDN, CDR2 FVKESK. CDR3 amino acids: CASSPTGMNTEAFF. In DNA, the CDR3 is TGTGCCAGCAGCCCGACAGGCATGAACACTGAAGCTTTCTTT.

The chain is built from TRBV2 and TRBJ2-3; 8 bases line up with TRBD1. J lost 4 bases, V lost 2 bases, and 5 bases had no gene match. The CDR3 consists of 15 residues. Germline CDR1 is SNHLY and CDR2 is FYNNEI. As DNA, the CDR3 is TGTGCCAGCAGTGAAACGGGCAGGGGGCCAGATACGCAGTATTTT. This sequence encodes CASSETGRGPDTQYF. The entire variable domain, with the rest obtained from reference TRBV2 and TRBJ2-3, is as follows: EPEVTQTPSHQVTQMGQEVILRCVPISNHLYFYWYRQILGQKVEFLVSFYNNEISEKSEIFDDQFSVERPDGSNFTLKIRSTKLEDSAMYFCASSETGRGPDTQYFGPGTRLTVL.

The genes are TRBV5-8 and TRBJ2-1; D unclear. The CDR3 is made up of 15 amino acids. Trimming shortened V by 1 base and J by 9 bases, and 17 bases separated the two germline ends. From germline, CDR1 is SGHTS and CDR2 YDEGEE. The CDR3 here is CASSLFSGLLREQFF. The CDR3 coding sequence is TGTGCCAGCAGCTTGTTCTCAGGCCTCCTGCGTGAGCAGTTCTTC.

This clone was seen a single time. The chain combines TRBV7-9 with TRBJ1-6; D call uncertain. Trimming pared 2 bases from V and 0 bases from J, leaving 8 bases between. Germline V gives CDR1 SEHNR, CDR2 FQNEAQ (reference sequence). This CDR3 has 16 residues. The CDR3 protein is CASSLLGSSYNSPLHF. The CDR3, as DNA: TGTGCCAGCAGCTTACTCGGGAGCTCCTATAATTCACCCCTCCACTTT.

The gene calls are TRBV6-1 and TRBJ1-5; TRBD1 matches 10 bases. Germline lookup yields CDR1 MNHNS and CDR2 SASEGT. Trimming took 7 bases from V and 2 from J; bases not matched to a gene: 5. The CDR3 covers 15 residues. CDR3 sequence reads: CASKDRGFGNQPQHF. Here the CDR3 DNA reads TGTGCCAGCAAGGACAGGGGGTTCGGCAATCAGCCCCAGCATTTT.

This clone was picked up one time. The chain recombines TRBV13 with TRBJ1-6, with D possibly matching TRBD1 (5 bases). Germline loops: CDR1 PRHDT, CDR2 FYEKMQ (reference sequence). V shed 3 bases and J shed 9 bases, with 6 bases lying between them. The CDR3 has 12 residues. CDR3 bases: TGTGCCAGCAGCTTCGGGGGTTCACCCCTCCACTTT. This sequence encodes CASSFGGSPLHF.

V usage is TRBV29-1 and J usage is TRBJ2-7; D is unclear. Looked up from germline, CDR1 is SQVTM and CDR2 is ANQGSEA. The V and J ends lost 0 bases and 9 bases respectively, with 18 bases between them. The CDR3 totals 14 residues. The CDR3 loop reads CSVEDPESDVGQYF. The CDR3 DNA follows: TGCAGCGTTGAAGATCCGGAGTCGGATGTCGGGCAGTACTTC.

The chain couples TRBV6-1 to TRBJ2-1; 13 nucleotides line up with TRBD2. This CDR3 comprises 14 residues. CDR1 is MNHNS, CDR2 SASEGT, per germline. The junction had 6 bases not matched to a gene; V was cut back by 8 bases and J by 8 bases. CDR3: CASHTSGGVHEQFF. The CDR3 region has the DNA TGTGCCAGCCACACTAGCGGGGGGGTCCATGAGCAGTTCTTC.

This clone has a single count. This chain's CDR3 is CASGLDFPGQGYNEQFF. The CDR3, as DNA: TGTGCTAGTGGTTTGGACTTCCCGGGACAGGGATACAATGAGCAGTTCTTC. The chain couples TRBV12-5 to TRBJ2-1; 9 bases are shared with TRBD1. The V gene end was trimmed by 1 base and the J gene end by 4 bases; junction bases not matched to a gene: 8. Germline lookup yields CDR1 LGHNT and CDR2 FRNRAP. The CDR3 covers 17 residues. Drawing the rest from reference TRBV12-5 and TRBJ2-1, the complete variable domain is DARVTQTPRHKVTEMGQEVTMRCQPILGHNTVFWYRQTMMQGLELLAYFRNRAPLDDSGMPKDRFSAEMPDATLATLKIQPSEPRDSAVYFCASGLDFPGQGYNEQFFGPGTRLTVL.

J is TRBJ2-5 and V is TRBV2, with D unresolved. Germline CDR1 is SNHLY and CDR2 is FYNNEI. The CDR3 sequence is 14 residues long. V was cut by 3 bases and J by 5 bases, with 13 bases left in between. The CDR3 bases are TGTGCCAGCAGTGAGTGGAGAACCTCGGAGACCCAGTACTTC. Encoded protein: CASSEWRTSETQYF.